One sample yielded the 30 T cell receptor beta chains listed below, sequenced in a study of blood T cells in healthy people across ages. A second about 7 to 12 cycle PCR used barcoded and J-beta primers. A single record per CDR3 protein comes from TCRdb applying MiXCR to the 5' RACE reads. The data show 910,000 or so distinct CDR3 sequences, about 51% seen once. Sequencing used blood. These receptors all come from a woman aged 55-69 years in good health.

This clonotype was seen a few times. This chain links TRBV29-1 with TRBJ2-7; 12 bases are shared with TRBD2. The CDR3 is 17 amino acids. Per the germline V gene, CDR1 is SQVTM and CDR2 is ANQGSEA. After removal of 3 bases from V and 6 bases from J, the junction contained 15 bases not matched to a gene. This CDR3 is CSVESGTASGRAGEQYF. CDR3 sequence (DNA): TGCAGCGTTGAGTCAGGAACCGCTAGCGGGAGGGCCGGCGAGCAGTACTTC.

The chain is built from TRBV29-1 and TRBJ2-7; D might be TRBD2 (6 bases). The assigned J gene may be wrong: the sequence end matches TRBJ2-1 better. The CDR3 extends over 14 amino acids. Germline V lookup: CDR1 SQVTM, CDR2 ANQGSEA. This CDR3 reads CSVRDSGGGNEQFF. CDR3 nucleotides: TGCAGCGTTCGGGACTCTGGAGGTGGTAATGAGCAGTTCTTC.

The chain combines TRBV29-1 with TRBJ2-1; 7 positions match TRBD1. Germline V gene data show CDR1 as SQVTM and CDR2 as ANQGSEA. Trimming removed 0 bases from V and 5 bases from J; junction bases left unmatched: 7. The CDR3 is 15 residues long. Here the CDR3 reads CSVEDIKGAHNEQFF. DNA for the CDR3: TGCAGCGTTGAAGATATTAAGGGGGCTCACAATGAGCAGTTCTTC.

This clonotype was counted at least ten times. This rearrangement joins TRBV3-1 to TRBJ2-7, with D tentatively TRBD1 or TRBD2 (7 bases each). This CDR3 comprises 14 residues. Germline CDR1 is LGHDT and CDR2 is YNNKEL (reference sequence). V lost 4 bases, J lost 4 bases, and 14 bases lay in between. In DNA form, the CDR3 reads TGTGCCAGCAGCCGAGCGGGACAGAATTACGAGCAGTACTTC. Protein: CASSRAGQNYEQYF.

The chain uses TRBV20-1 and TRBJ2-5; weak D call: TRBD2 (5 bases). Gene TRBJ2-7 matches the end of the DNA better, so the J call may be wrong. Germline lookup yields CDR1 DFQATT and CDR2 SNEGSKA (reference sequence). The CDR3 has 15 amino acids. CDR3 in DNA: TGCAGTGCGCGCTATACTAGTCAGGAAAACTACGAGCAGTACTTC. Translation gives CSARYTSQENYEQYF.

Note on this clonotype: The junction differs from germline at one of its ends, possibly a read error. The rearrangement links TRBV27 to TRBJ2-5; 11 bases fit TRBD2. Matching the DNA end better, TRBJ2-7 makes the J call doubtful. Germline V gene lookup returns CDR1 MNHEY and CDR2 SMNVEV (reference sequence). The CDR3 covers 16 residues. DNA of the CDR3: TGTGCCAGTAGTTCCCGTGGTAGCGGGAGGGCCTACGAGCAGTACTTC. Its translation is CASSSRGSGRAYEQYF.

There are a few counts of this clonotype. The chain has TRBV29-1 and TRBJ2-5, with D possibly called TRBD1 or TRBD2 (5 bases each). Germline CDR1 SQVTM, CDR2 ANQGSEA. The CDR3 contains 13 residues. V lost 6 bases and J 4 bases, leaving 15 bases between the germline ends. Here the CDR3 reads CSVRPQGRETQYF. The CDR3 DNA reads TGCAGCGTCCGGCCCCAGGGACGAGAGACCCAGTACTTC.

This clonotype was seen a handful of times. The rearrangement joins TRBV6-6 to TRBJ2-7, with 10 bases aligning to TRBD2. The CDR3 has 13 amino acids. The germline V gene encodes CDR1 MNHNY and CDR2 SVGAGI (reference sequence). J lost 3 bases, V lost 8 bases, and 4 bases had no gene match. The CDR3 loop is CASEREGRYEQYF. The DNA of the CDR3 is TGTGCCAGCGAGCGGGAGGGCCGCTACGAGCAGTACTTC.

Here the CDR3 reads CASIPGLAGGLGSEQYF. In DNA form, the CDR3 reads TGTGCCAGCATCCCGGGACTGGCGGGAGGGCTTGGTAGCGAGCAGTACTTC. The rearrangement uses TRBV6-2 or TRBV6-3 and TRBJ2-7; 9 nucleotides agree with TRBD2. CDR3 length: 17 amino acids. Germline V lookup: CDR1 MNHEY, CDR2 SVGEGT. With V trimmed by 7 bases and J by 6 bases, 19 bases remained unmatched.

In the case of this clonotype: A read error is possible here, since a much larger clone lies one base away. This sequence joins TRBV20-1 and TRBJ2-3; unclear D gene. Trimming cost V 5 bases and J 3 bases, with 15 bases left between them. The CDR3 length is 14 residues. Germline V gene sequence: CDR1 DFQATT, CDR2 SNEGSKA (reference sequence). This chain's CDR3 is CSAYDKVGTDTQYF. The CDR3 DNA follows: TGCAGTGCTTATGACAAGGTGGGTACAGATACGCAGTATTTT.

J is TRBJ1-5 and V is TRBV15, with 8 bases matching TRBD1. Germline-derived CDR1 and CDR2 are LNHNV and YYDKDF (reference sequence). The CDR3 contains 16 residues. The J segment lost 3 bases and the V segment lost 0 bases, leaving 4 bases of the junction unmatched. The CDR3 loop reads CATSRDRDRYNQPQHF. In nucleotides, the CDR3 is TGTGCCACCAGCAGAGACCGGGACAGGTACAATCAGCCCCAGCATTTT.

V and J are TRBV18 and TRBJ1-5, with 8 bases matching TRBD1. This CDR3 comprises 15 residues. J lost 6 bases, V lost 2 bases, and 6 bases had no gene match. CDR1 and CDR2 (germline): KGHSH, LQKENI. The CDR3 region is CASSPSQGAGQPQHF. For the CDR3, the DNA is TGTGCCAGCTCACCATCCCAGGGGGCAGGTCAGCCCCAGCATTTT.

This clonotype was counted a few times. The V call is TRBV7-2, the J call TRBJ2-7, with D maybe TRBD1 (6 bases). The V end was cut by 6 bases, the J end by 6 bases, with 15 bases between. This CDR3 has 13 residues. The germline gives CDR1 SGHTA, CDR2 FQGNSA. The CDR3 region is CASSSLGGVEQYF. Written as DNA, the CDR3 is TGTGCCAGCAGTTCACTAGGGGGAGTCGAGCAGTACTTC.

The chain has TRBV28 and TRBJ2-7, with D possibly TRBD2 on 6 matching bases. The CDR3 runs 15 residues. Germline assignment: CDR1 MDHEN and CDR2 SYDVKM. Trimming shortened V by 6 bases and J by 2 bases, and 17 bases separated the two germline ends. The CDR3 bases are TGTGCCAGCAGCCTGACTCGCGGGATTCCCTACGAGCAGTACTTC. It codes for CASSLTRGIPYEQYF.

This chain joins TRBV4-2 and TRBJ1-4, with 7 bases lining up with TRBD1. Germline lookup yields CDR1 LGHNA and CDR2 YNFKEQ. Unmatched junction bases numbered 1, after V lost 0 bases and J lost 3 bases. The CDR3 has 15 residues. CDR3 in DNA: TGTGCCAGCAGCCAAGACGGGACAGCTAATGAAAAACTGTTTTTT. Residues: CASSQDGTANEKLFF.

The DNA for the CDR3 is TGCAGTGCTAGAGAACTTAGACTAGCAGTGCCCCAGTACTTC. It yields the protein CSARELRLAVPQYF. The gene calls are TRBV20-1 and TRBJ2-5; 7 positions agree with TRBD2. In germline, CDR1 is DFQATT, CDR2 SNEGSKA (reference sequence). Trimming cost V 0 bases and J 9 bases; bases outside gene matches: 10. The CDR3 is 14 amino acids.

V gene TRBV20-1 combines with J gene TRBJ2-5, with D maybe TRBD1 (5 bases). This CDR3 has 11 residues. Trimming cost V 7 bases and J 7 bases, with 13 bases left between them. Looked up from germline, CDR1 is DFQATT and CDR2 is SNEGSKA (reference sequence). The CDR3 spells CSGGSLGTQYF. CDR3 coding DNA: TGCAGTGGGGGCAGTTTGGGGACCCAGTACTTC.

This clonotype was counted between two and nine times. The CDR3 sequence is CAIRAQGGGLLGYEQYF. In nucleotides, the CDR3 is TGTGCCATCAGGGCGCAGGGGGGGGGTCTTCTAGGCTACGAGCAGTACTTC. The chain combines TRBV10-3 with TRBJ2-7; D is perhaps TRBD1 or TRBD2 (7 bases each). The CDR3 runs 17 residues. Trimming pared 6 bases from V and 3 bases from J, leaving 24 bases between. Per the germline V gene, CDR1 is ENHRY and CDR2 is SYGVKD.

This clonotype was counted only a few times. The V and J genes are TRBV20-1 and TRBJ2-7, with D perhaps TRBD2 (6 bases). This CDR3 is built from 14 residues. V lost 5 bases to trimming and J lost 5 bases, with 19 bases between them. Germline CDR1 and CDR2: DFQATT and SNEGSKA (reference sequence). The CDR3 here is CSAPFGTWEDEQYF. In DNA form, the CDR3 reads TGCAGTGCTCCCTTCGGGACTTGGGAGGACGAGCAGTACTTC.

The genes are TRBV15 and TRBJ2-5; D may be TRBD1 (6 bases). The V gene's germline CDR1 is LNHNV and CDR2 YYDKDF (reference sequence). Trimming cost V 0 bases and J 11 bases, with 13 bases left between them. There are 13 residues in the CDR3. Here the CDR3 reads CATSRDRGLGQYF. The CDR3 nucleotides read TGTGCCACCAGCAGAGATAGGGGGTTGGGGCAGTACTTC.

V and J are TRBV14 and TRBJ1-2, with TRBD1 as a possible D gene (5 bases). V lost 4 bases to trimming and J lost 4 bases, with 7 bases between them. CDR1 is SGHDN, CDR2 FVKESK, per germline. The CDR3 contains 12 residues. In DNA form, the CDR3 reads TGTGCCAGCAGCCGACAGCCCTATGGCTACACCTTC. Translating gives CASSRQPYGYTF.

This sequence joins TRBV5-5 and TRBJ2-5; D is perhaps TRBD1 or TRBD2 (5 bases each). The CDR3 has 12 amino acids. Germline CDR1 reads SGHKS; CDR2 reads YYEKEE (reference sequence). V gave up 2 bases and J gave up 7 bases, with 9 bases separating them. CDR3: CASSFEGRTQYF. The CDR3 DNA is TGTGCCAGCAGCTTCGAGGGACGGACCCAGTACTTC.

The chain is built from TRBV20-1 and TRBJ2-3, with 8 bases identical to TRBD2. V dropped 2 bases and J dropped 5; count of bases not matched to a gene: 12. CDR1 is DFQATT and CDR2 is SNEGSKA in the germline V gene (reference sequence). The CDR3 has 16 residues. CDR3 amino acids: CSARRPQREQKDTQYF. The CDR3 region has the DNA TGCAGTGCTAGACGCCCGCAGCGGGAGCAGAAAGATACGCAGTATTTT.

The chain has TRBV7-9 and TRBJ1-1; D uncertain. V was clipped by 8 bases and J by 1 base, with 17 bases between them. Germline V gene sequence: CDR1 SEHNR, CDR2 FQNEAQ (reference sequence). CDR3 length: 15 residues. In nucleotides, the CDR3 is TGTGCCAGCGCTACTTATGGAGTTGGGAACACTGAAGCTTTCTTT. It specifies CASATYGVGNTEAFF. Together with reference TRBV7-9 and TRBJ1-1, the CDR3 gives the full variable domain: DTGVSQNPRHKITKRGQNVTFRCDPISEHNRLYWYRQTLGQGPEFLTYFQNEAQLEKSRLLSDRFSAERPKGSFSTLEIQRTEQGDSAMYLCASATYGVGNTEAFFGQGTRLTVV.

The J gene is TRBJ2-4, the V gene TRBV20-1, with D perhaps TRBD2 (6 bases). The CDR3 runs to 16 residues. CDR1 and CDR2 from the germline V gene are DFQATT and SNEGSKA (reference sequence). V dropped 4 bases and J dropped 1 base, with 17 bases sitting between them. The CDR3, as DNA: TGCAGTGCTAACGGAGGGACCAAGAACGCCAAAAACATTCAGTACTTC. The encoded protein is CSANGGTKNAKNIQYF.

CDR3 bases: TGTGCCAGCAGCTCCTACCTCGGGGGACTTTACAATGAGCAGTTCTTC. It specifies CASSSYLGGLYNEQFF. The rearrangement uses TRBV7-6 and TRBJ2-1; maybe TRBD2 (6 bases). The germline V and J ends were trimmed by 4 bases and 4 bases, with 17 bases remaining between them. Germline V gene sequence: CDR1 SGHVS, CDR2 FNYEAQ. The CDR3 covers 16 residues.

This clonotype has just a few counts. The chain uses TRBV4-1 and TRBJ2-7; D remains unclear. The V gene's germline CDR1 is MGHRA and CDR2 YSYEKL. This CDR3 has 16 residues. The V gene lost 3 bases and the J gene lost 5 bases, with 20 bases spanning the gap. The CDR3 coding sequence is TGCGCCAGCAGCCAGTCCGGGTACAGCTTTGTTGACGAGCAGTACTTC. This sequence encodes CASSQSGYSFVDEQYF.

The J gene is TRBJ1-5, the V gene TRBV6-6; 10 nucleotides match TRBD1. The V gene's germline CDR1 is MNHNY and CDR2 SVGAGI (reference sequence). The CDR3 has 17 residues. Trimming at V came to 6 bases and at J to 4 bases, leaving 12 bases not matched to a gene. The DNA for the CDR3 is TGTGCCAGCAGGACCGGGACAGGGGCGGGAAGGAATCAGCCCCAGCATTTT. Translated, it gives CASRTGTGAGRNQPQHF.

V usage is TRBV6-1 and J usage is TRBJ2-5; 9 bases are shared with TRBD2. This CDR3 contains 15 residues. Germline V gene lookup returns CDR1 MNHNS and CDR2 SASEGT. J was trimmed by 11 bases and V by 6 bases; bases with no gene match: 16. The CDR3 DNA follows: TGTGCCAGCAGGAAGGGACTAGCCTCCTACAATGAGCAGTACTTC. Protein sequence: CASRKGLASYNEQYF.

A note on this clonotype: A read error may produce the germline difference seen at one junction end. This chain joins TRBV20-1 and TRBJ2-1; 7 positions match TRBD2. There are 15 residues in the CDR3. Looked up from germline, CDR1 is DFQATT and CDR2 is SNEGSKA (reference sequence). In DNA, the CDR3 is TGCAGTGCTTCCCGGGCTAGCGGTTCCTACAATGAGCGGTTCTTC. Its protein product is CSASRASGSYNERFF.